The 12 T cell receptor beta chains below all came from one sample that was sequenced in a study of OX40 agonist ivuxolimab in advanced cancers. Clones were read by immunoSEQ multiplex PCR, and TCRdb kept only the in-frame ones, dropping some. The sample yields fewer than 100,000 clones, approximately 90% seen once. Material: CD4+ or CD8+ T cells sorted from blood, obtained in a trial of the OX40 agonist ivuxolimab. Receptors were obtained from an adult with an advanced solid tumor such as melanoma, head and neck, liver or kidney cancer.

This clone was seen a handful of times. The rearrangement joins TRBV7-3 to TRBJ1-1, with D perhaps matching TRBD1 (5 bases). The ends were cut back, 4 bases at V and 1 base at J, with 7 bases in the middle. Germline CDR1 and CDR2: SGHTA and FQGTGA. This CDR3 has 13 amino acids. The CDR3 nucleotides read TGTGCCAGCAGCTCGGGACCGAACACTGAAGCTTTCTTT. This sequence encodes CASSSGPNTEAFF. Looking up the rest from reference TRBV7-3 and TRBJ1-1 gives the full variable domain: GAGVSQTPSNKVTEKGKYVELRCDPISGHTALYWYRQSLGQGPEFLIYFQGTGAADDSGLPNDRFFAVRPEGSVSTLKIQRTERGDSAVYLCASSSGPNTEAFFGQGTRLTVV.

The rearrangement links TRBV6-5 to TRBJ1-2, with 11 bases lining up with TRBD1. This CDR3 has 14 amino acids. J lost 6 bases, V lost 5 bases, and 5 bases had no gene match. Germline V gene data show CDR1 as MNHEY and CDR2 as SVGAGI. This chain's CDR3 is CASSQDRGPDGYTF. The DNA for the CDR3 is TGTGCCAGCAGTCAGGACAGGGGGCCGGATGGCTACACCTTC.

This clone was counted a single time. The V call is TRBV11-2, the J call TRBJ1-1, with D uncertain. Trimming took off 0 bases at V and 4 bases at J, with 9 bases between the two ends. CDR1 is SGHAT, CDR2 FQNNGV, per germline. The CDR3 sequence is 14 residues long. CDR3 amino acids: CASSLDRWSTEAFF. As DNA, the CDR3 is TGTGCCAGCAGCTTAGATCGTTGGAGCACTGAAGCTTTCTTT.

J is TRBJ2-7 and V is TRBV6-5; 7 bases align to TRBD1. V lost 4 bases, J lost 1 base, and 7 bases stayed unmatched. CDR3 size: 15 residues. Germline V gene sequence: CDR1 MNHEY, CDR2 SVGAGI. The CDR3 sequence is CASSSDRPPSYEQYF. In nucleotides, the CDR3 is TGTGCCAGCAGTTCGGACAGGCCCCCTTCCTACGAGCAGTACTTC.

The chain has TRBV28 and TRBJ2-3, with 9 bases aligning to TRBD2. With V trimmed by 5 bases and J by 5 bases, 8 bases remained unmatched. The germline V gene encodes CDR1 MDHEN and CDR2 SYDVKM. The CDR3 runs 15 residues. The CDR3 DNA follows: TGTGCCAGCAGTCAGGGCGGGGGGGCAAAAGATACGCAGTATTTT. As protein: CASSQGGGAKDTQYF. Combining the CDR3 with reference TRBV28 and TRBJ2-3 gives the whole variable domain DVKVTQSSRYLVKRTGEKVFLECVQDMDHENMFWYRQDPGLGLRLIYFSYDVKMKEKGDIPEGYSVSREKKERFSLILESASTNQTSMYLCASSQGGGAKDTQYFGPGTRLTVL.

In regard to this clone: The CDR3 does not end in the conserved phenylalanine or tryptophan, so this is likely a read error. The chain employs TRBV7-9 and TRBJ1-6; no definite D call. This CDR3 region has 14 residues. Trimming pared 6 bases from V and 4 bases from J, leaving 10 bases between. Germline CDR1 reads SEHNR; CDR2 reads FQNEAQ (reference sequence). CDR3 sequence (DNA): TGTGCCAGCAGTGCGAGGCAGTATAATTCACCCCTCCACCTT. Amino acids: CASSARQYNSPLHL.

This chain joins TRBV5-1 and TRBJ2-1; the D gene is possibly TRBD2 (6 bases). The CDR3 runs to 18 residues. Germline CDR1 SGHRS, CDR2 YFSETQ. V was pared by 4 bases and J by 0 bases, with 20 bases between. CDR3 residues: CASSQRLVGDSSYNEQFF. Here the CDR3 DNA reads TGCGCCAGCAGCCAAAGACTAGTGGGGGATAGCTCCTACAATGAGCAGTTCTTC.

The CDR3 nucleotides are TGTGCCAGCAGCCCCCAGGGGAAATACGAGCAGTACTTC. Its translation is CASSPQGKYEQYF. The J gene is TRBJ2-7, the V gene TRBV7-2, with D perhaps TRBD1 (6 bases). V was shortened by 5 bases and J by 4 bases, with 12 bases between the two germline ends. The CDR3 totals 13 residues. Germline V gene data show CDR1 as SGHTA and CDR2 as FQGNSA.

As DNA, the CDR3 is TGTGCCAGCAGCCAAGCTGGGGGCAACTCCTACGAGCAGTACTTC. This gives the protein CASSQAGGNSYEQYF. The chain carries TRBV4-2 and TRBJ2-7; weak D call: TRBD1 (6 bases). The CDR3 runs to 15 residues. V was pared by 1 base and J by 0 bases, with 10 bases between. Germline assignment: CDR1 LGHNA and CDR2 YNFKEQ.

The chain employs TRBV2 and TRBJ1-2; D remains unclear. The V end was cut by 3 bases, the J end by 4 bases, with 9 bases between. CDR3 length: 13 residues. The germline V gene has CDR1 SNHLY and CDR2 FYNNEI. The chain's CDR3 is CASSEEEGYGYTF. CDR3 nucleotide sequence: TGTGCCAGCAGTGAGGAGGAGGGCTATGGCTACACCTTC.

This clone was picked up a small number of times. Here the CDR3 reads CASSVGPSGVGETQYF. For the CDR3, the DNA is TGTGCCAGCAGCGTAGGCCCTAGCGGGGTGGGGGAGACCCAGTACTTC. The chain carries TRBV9 and TRBJ2-5, with 9 bases matching TRBD2. V lost 0 bases and J lost 5; bases outside the gene matches: 8. Germline CDR1 reads SGDLS; CDR2 reads YYNGEE. There are 16 residues in the CDR3. Full variable domain (rest looked up from reference TRBV9 and TRBJ2-5): DSGVTQTPKHLITATGQRVTLRCSPRSGDLSVYWYQQSLDQGLQFLIQYYNGEERAKGNILERFSAQQFPDLHSELNLSSLELGDSALYFCASSVGPSGVGETQYFGPGTRLLVL.

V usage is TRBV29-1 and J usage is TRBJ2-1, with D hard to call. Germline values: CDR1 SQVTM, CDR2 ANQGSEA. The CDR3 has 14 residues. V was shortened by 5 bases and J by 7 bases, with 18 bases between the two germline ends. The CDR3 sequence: CSVPPGSTLNEQFF. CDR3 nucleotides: TGCAGCGTTCCGCCGGGCAGCACTTTGAATGAGCAGTTCTTC.